These T cell receptor beta chains were read from a single sample in a study of shared clonotypes between healthy human individuals. TCRdb's table, derived via immunoSEQ multiplex PCR, lists solely in-frame clones and lacks some. The sample has roughly 2.5 million clones; around nine tenths are singletons. The sample taken for sequencing was naive CD4+ T cells sorted from blood. These receptors originate from a man younger than 35 in good health. CDR3s include the opening cysteine and the closing phenylalanine or tryptophan. D genes are given only for firm matches. Rows may omit the clone size; those that give it use once, few, many or a size class.

clone_size d_call j_call v_call cdr3_nt cdr3_aa
. TRBD2 TRBJ2-3 TRBV5-4 TGTGCCAGCAGTGGGACGGCGGGGGGTTGGTCAGATACGCAGTATTTT CASSGTAGGWSDTQYF
. . TRBJ2-1 TRBV4-1 TGCGCCAGCAGCCAACCCCGGGGGAATGAGCAGTTCTTC CASSQPRGNEQFF
. . TRBJ2-3 TRBV11-1 TGTGCCAGCAGCTTAGCGCTGCAAACAGATACGCAGTATTTT CASSLALQTDTQYF
. TRBD1 TRBJ2-3 TRBV5-5 TGTGCCAGCAGCTTCACAGGGGTTTGGGACCCAAGCACAGATACGCAGTATTTT CASSFTGVWDPSTDTQYF
. . TRBJ1-2 TRBV28 TGTGCCAGCCGCCGGGGTTATGGCTACACCTTC CASRRGYGYTF
. TRBD1 TRBJ2-2 TRBV10-2 TGCGCCAGCAGTACCGGGACAGCGAACACCGGGGAGCTGTTTTTT CASSTGTANTGELFF
. TRBD1 TRBJ1-6 TRBV30 TGTGCCTGGAGTGTCGACAGGGCTTCACCCCTCCACTTT CAWSVDRASPLHF
. . TRBJ1-1 TRBV11-1 TGTGCCAGCAGCCTCCGGGGCAGGGAACACACTGAAGCTTTCTTT CASSLRGREHTEAFF
. TRBD2 TRBJ2-4 TRBV5-1 TGCGCCAGCACCCTGGGGGCGGGAGGAGGCATTCAGTACTTC CASTLGAGGGIQYF
. TRBD1 TRBJ1-1 TRBV19 TGTGCCAGTAGTATCCCCCTGACAGGGGGGAGCACTGAAGCTTTCTTT CASSIPLTGGSTEAFF
. TRBD1 TRBJ2-5 TRBV6-5 TGTGCCAGCAGCCAGGGACAGCTACAAGAGACCCAGTACTTC CASSQGQLQETQYF
once TRBD2 TRBJ2-1 TRBV7-2 TGTGCCAGCAGCTTGAGTAGCGGGAGTTTTAATGAGCAGTTCTTC CASSLSSGSFNEQFF
. . TRBJ1-2 TRBV2 TGTGCCAGCAGTAGCTCGGGGGGAGGCGACTATGGCTACACCTTC CASSSSGGGDYGYTF
. TRBD2 TRBJ2-3 TRBV11-2 TGTGCCAGCAGCCTCCGGGCGGGAGAGACAGATACGCAGTATTTT CASSLRAGETDTQYF
. TRBD1 TRBJ2-7 TRBV5-5 TGTGCCAGCAGCAATACCGGGACAGAGTACGAGCAGTACTTC CASSNTGTEYEQYF
once TRBD1 TRBJ1-4 TRBV5-4 TGTGCCAGCAGCCGCCGGACAGGCGAGAGTGAAAAACTGTTTTTT CASSRRTGESEKLFF
. TRBD1 TRBJ1-1 TRBV10-3 TGTGCCATCAGTGACGGACAGGGAAACACTGAAGCTTTCTTT CAISDGQGNTEAFF
. . TRBJ1-5 TRBV2 TGTGCCAGCAGTGATCTTTCACTGAATCAGCCCCAGCATTTT CASSDLSLNQPQHF